The source of this T cell receptor (beta chain) is a study of blood T cell repertoires in COVID-19. Germline values: CDR1 SQVTM, CDR2 ANQGSEA. The CDR3 totals 13 residues. V lost 6 bases, J lost 2 bases, and 14 bases lay in between. Produced via immunoSEQ multiplex PCR; TCRdb's table is partial and in-frame only. The sample holds roughly 160,000 clones, about four fifths seen once. The clonotype comes from a man aged 45-65 years who had recovered from COVID-19. The chain combines TRBV29-1 with TRBJ2-7; the D gene is possibly TRBD2 (6 bases). Sequences were obtained from PBMCs or T cells enriched from blood (not recorded which). CDR3 sequence: CSVSGRDPYEQYF. CDR3 DNA: TGCAGCGTCTCGGGGCGGGATCCCTACGAGCAGTACTTC.